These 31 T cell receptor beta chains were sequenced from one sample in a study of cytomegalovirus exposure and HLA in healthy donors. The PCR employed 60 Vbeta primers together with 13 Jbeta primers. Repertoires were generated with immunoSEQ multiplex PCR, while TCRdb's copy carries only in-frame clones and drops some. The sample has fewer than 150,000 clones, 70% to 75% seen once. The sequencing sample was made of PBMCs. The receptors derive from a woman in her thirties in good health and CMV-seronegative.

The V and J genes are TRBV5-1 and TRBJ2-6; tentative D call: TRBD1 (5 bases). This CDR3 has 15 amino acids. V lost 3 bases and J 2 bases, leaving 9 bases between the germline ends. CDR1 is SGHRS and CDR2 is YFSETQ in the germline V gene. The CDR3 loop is CASSSQGAGANVLTF. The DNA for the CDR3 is TGCGCCAGCAGCTCTCAAGGGGCTGGGGCCAACGTCCTGACTTTC.

The CDR3 is CASSTSGSYNEQFF. The CDR3 DNA reads as TGTGCCAGCAGTACAAGCGGCTCCTACAATGAGCAGTTCTTC. The chain uses TRBV2 and TRBJ2-1; D is perhaps TRBD2 (5 bases). Germline V CDR1 and CDR2: SNHLY, FYNNEI. The CDR3 runs 14 residues. V was pared by 5 bases and J by 0 bases, with 8 bases between.

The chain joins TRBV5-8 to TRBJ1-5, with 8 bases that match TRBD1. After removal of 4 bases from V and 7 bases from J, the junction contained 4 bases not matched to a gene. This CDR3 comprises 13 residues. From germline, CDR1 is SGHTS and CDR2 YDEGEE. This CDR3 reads CASSQGAWQPQHF. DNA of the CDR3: TGTGCCAGCAGCCAGGGGGCATGGCAGCCCCAGCATTTT.

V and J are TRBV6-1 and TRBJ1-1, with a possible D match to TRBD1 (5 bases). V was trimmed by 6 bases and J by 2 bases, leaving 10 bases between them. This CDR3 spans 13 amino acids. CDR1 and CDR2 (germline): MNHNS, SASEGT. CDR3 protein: CASRGTFNTEAFF. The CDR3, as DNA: TGTGCCAGCAGGGGGACTTTTAACACTGAAGCTTTCTTT.

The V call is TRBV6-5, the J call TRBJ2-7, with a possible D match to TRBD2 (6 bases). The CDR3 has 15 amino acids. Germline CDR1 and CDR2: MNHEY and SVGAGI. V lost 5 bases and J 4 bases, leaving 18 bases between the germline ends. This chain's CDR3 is CASSVVAGRGYEQYF. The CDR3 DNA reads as TGTGCCAGCAGTGTCGTGGCCGGGCGGGGATACGAGCAGTACTTC.

The CDR3 sequence is CASSQPPWELAVNNEQFF. CDR3 coding DNA: TGTGCCAGCAGCCAACCTCCTTGGGAACTAGCGGTGAACAATGAGCAGTTCTTC. The chain combines TRBV4-2 with TRBJ2-1; 8 positions agree with TRBD2. The germline CDR1 and CDR2 sequences are LGHNA and YNFKEQ. The J segment lost 5 bases and the V segment lost 2 bases, leaving 14 bases of the junction unmatched. The CDR3 runs 18 residues.

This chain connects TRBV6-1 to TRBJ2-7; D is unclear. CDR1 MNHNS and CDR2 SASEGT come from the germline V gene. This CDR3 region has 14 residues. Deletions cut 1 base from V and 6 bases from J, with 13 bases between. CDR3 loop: CASSEELMGSEQYF. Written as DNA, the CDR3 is TGTGCCAGCAGTGAAGAATTAATGGGCAGCGAGCAGTACTTC.

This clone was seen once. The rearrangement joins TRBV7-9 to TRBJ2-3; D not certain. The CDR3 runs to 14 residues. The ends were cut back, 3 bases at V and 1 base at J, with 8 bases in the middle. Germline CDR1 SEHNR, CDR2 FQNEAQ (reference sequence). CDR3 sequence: CASSFDWRTDTQYF. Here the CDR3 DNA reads TGTGCCAGCAGCTTCGACTGGCGCACAGATACGCAGTATTTT.

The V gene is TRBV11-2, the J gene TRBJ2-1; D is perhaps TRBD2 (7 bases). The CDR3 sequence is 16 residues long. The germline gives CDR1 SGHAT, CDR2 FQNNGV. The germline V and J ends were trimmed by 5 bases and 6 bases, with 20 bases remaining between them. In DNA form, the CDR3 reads TGTGCCAGCAGCCCAAAGGGGGGGGAGGGCCGCAATGAGCAGTTCTTC. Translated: CASSPKGGEGRNEQFF.

The CDR3 loop reads CASSQRGGSGGEQFF. CDR3 coding DNA: TGCGCCAGCAGCCAGCGGGGCGGGTCCGGGGGTGAGCAGTTCTTC. The chain uses TRBV5-1 and TRBJ2-1, with 7 bases that match TRBD2. Trimming cost V 4 bases and J 9 bases; bases outside gene matches: 13. CDR3 size: 15 residues. Per germline, CDR1 SGHRS and CDR2 YFSETQ.

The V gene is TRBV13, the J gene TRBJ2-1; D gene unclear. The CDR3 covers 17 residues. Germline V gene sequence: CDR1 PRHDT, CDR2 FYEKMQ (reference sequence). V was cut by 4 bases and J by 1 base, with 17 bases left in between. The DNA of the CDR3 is TGTGCCAGCAGCTATCAGTCCTTCCAGGTATCCTACAATGAGCAGTTCTTC. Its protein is CASSYQSFQVSYNEQFF. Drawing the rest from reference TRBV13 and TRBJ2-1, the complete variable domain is AAGVIQSPRHLIKEKRETATLKCYPIPRHDTVYWYQQGPGQDPQFLISFYEKMQSDKGSIPDRFSAQQFSDYHSELNMSSLELGDSALYFCASSYQSFQVSYNEQFFGPGTRLTVL.

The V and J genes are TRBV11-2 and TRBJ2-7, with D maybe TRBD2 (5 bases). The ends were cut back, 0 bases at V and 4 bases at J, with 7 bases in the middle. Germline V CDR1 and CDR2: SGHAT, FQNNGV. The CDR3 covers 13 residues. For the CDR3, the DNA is TGTGCCAGCAGCTTAGATAGAGGGTACGAGCAGTACGTC. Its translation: CASSLDRGYEQYV.

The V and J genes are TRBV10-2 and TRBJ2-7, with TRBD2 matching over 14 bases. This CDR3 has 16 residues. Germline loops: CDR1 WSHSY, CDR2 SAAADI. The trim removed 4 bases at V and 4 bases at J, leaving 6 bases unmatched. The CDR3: CASSGGLAGVPYEQYF. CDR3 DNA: TGCGCCAGCAGTGGGGGACTAGCGGGAGTTCCTTACGAGCAGTACTTC.

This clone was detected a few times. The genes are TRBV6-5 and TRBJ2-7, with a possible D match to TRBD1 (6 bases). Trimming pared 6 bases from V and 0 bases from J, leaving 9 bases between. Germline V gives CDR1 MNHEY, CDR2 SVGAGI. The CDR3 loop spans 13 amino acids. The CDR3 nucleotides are TGTGCCAGCAGACAGGGCCCCTCCTACGAGCAGTACGTC. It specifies CASRQGPSYEQYV.

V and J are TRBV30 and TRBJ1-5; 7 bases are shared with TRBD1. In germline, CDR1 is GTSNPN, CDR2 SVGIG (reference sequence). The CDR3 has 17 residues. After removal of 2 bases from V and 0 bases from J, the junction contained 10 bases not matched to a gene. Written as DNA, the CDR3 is TGTGCCTGGAGTAACCGGGACAGCGATAATAGCAATCAGCCCCAGCATTTT. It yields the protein CAWSNRDSDNSNQPQHF.

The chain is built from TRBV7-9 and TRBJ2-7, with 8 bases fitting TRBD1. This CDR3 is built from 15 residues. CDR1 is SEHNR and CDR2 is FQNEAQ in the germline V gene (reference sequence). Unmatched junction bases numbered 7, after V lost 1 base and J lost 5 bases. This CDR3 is CASSLDRTGPDEQYV. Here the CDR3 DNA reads TGTGCCAGCAGCTTAGACAGGACAGGGCCAGACGAGCAGTACGTC.

CDR3 nucleotide sequence: TGTGCCAGCAGTTTATCTAAGGAGCAGTACTTC. It codes for CASSLSKEQYF. The V and J genes are TRBV28 and TRBJ2-7; D is ambiguous. Trimming took 1 base from V and 7 from J, leaving 5 bases between them. This CDR3 is built from 11 residues. Germline-derived CDR1 and CDR2 are MDHEN and SYDVKM.

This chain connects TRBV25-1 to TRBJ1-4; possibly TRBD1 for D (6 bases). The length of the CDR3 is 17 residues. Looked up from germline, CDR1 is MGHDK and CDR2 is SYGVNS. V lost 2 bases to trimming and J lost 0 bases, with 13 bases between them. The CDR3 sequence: CASSEEGRGATNEKLFF. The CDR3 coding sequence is TGTGCCAGCAGTGAAGAGGGCAGGGGAGCAACTAATGAAAAACTGTTTTTT. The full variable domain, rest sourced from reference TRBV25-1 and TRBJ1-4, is EADIYQTPRYLVIGTGKKITLECSQTMGHDKMYWYQQDPGMELHLIHYSYGVNSTEKGDLSSESTVSRIRTEHFPLTLESARPSHTSQYLCASSEEGRGATNEKLFFGSGTQLSVL.

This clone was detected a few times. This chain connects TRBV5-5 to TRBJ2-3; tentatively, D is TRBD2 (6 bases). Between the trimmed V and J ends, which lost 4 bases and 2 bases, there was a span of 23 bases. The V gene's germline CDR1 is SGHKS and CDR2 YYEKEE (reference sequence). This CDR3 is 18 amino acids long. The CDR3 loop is CASSATPRLVSPTDTQYF. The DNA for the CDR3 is TGTGCCAGCAGCGCGACCCCCCGACTAGTATCGCCCACAGATACGCAGTATTTT.

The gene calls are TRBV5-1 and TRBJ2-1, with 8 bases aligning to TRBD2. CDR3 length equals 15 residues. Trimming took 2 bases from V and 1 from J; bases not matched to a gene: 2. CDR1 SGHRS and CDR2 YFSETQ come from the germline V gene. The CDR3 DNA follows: TGCGCCAGCAGCTTTTCTAGCGGGTCCTACAATGAGCAGTTCTTC. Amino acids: CASSFSSGSYNEQFF. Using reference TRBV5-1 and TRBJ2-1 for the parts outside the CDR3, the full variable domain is KAGVTQTPRYLIKTRGQQVTLSCSPISGHRSVSWYQQTPGQGLQFLFEYFSETQRNKGNFPGRFSGRQFSNSRSEMNVSTLELGDSALYLCASSFSSGSYNEQFFGPGTRLTVL.

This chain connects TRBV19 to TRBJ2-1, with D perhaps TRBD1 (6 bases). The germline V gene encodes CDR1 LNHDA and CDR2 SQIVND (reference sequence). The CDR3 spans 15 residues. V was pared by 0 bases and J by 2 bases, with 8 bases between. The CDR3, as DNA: TGTGCCAGTAGTATAGAACAGGGAACCTACAATGAGCAGTTCTTC. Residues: CASSIEQGTYNEQFF.

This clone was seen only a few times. The CDR3 bases are TGCAGCGTTGGTGGAGGAAGGAGCGGGGAGACCCAGTACTTC. Translated: CSVGGGRSGETQYF. The chain has TRBV29-1 and TRBJ2-5; tentatively, D is TRBD2 (6 bases). V lost 4 bases and J 5 bases, leaving 17 bases between the germline ends. The CDR3 extends over 14 amino acids. The germline CDR1 and CDR2 sequences are SQVTM and ANQGSEA.

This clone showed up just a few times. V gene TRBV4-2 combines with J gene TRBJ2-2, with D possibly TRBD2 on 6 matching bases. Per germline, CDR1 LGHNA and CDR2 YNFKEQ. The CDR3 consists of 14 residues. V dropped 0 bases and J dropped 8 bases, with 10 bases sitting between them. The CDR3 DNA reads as TGTGCCAGCAGCCAAGAGGTTCGGGGGGGGGAGCTGTTTTTT. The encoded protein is CASSQEVRGGELFF.

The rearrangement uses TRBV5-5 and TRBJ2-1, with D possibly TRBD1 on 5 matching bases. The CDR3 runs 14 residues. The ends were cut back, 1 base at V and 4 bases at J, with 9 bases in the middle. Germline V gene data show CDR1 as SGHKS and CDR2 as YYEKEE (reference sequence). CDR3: CASSLLDRYNEQFF. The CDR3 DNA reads TGTGCCAGCAGCTTGTTAGACAGATACAATGAGCAGTTCTTC.

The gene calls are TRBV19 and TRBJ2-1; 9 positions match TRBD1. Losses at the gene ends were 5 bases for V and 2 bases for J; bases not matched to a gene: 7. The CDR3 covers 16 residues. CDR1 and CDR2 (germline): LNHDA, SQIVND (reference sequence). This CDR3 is CASSGSGTGTYNEQFF. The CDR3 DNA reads TGTGCCAGTAGTGGGTCCGGGACAGGGACCTACAATGAGCAGTTCTTC. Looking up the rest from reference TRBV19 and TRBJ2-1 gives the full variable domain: DGGITQSPKYLFRKEGQNVTLSCEQNLNHDAMYWYRQDPGQGLRLIYYSQIVNDFQKGDIAEGYSVSREKKESFPLTVTSAQKNPTAFYLCASSGSGTGTYNEQFFGPGTRLTVL.

The CDR3 sequence: CASSKGTVGNTIYF. The CDR3 nucleotides are TGTGCCAGCAGCAAAGGGACAGTAGGAAACACCATATATTTT. This sequence joins TRBV7-9 and TRBJ1-3, with 7 bases identical to TRBD1. Trimming cost V 5 bases and J 4 bases; bases outside gene matches: 5. Germline-derived CDR1 and CDR2 are SEHNR and FQNEAQ (reference sequence). This CDR3 contains 14 residues.

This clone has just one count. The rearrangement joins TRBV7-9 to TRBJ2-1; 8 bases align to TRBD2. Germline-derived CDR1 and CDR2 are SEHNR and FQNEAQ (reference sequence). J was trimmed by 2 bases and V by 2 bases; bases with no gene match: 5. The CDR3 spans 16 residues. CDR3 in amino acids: CASSLQLAETYNEQFF. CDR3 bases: TGTGCCAGCAGCTTACAACTAGCGGAGACCTACAATGAGCAGTTCTTC.

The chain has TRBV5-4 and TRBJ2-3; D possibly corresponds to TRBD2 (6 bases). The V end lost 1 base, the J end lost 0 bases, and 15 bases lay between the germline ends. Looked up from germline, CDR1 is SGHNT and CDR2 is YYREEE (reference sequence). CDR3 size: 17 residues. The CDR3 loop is CASSLPPSGLSTDTQYF. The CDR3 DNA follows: TGTGCCAGCAGCTTGCCCCCCAGCGGGTTGAGCACAGATACGCAGTATTTT.

The DNA for the CDR3 is TGCGCCAGCAGCTACGAGCGGAGGGATGAAAAACTGTTTTTT. Translated: CASSYERRDEKLFF. The chain uses TRBV4-1 and TRBJ1-4, with D unclear. This CDR3 has 14 amino acids. Deletions cut 5 bases from V and 6 bases from J, with 13 bases between. In germline, CDR1 is MGHRA, CDR2 YSYEKL.

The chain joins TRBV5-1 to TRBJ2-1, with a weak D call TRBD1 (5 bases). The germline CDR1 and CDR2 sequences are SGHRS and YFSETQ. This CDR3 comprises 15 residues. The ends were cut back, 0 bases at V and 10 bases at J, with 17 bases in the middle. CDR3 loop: CASSLGGAGYREQFF. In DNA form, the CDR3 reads TGCGCCAGCAGCTTGGGAGGCGCAGGGTATAGAGAGCAGTTCTTC. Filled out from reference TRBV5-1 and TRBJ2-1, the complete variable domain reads KAGVTQTPRYLIKTRGQQVTLSCSPISGHRSVSWYQQTPGQGLQFLFEYFSETQRNKGNFPGRFSGRQFSNSRSEMNVSTLELGDSALYLCASSLGGAGYREQFFGPGTRLTVL.

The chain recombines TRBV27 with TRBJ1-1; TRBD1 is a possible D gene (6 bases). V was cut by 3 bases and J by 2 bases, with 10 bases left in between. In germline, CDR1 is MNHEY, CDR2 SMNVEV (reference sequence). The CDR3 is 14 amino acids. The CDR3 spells CASSFNRVNTEAFF. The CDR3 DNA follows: TGTGCCAGCAGTTTTAACAGGGTTAACACTGAAGCTTTCTTT.